The text below deals with one T cell receptor (beta chain). No antigen is known for it. The junction does not match germline at one end; this may be a read error. Scientists ran DNA taken from cultured CD4+ T cells through the Oncomine TCR Beta short-read assay for sequencing. TCRdb fed the PCR reads into MiXCR, producing one record per CDR3 protein. Here the sample spans around 20,000 distinct CDR3 sequences, roughly 50% being singletons. The data are from a study of vaccination and CD4 T cells after COVID-19. Germline loops: CDR1 SNHLY, CDR2 FYNNEI. This CDR3 is built from 15 residues. Documented treatment: roughly ten-day PBMC culture with coronavirus spike peptide pools or control peptides (ViraFEST assay).

Material for sequencing was CD4+ T cells from blood, cultured in vitro. The sequence came from a human donor who had recovered from COVID-19. The V gene is TRBV2, the J gene TRBJ2-7; D may be TRBD1 or TRBD2 (6 bases each). As DNA, the CDR3 is TGTGCCAGCAGTGAAGCGCTTCATCCGGGGGCGCAACATATCTTC. Translated, it gives CASSEALHPGAQHIF.